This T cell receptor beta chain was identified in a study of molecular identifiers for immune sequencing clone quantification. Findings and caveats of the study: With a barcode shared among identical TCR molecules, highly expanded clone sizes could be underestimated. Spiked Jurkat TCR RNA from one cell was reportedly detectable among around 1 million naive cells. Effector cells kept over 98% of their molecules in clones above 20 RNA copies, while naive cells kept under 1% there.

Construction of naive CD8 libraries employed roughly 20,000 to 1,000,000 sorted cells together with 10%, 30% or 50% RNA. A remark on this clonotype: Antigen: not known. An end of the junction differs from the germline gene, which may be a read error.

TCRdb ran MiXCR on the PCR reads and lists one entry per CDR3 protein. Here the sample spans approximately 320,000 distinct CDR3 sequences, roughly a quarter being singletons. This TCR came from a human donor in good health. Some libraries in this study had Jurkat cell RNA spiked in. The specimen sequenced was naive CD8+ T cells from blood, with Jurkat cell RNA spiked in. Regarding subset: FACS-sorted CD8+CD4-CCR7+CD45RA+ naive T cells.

CDR3 sequence (DNA): TGTGCTAGCTCACCACCGGATCTAGCCAAAAACATTCAGTACTTC. Protein: CASSPPDLAKNIQYF. The V call is TRBV18, the J call TRBJ2-4; unclear D gene. Germline V lookup: CDR1 KGHSH, CDR2 LQKENI. CDR3 length: 15 amino acids. The full variable domain, its missing parts supplied by reference TRBV18 and TRBJ2-4, is NAGVMQNPRHLVRRRGQEARLRCSPMKGHSHVYWYRQLPEEGLKFMVYLQKENIIDESGMPKERFSAEFPKEGPSILRIQQVVRGDSAAYFCASSPPDLAKNIQYFGAGTRLSVL.